The clone carrying this T cell receptor beta chain was detected ten times or more. Unique molecular identifiers were incorporated into the prepared TCRbeta library. TCRdb re-analysed the PCR reads in MiXCR, keeping a single row per CDR3 protein. The sample yields some 72,000 distinct CDR3 sequences, 7.3% seen once. This entry belongs to a study of T-cell reconstitution after alpha-beta-depleted transplantation in children. The junction had 3 bases not matched to a gene; V was cut back by 6 bases and J by 3 bases. This CDR3 contains 12 residues. Per germline, CDR1 DFQATT and CDR2 SNEGSKA (reference sequence).

The TCR originated in a human donor who donated a stem cell graft to a child with acute lymphoblastic leukemia. The gene calls are TRBV20-1 and TRBJ2-7, with TRBD1 identical over 9 bases. Sequenced material: PBMCs from the stem cell graft donor, taken from the stem cell graft. The CDR3 coding sequence is TGCAGTGCGCCGGGACAGGGCTACGAGCAGTACTTC. This sequence encodes CSAPGQGYEQYF.